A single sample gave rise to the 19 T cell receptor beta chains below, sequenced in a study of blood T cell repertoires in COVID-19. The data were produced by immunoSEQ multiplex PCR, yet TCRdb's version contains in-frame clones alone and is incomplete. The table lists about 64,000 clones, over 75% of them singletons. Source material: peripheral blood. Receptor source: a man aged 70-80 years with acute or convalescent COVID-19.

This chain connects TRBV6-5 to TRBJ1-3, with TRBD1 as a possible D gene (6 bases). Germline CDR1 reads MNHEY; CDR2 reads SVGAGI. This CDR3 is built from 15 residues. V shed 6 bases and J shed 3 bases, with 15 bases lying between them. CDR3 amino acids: CASRAGQNIGNTIYF. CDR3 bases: TGTGCCAGCAGGGCAGGACAGAATATTGGAAACACCATATATTTT.

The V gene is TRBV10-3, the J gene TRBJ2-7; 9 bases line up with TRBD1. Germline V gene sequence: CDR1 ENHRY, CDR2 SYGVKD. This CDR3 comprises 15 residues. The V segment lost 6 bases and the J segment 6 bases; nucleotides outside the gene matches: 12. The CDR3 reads CAIRPGQGWVGEQYF. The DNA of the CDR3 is TGTGCCATCAGACCGGGACAGGGATGGGTAGGCGAGCAGTACTTC.

The CDR3 loop is CASSSTGLKNTGELFF. CDR3 nucleotides: TGTGCCAGCAGCTCCACGGGACTCAAGAACACCGGGGAGCTGTTTTTT. The J gene is TRBJ2-2, the V gene TRBV11-3; D might be TRBD2 (6 bases). CDR1 is SGHNT, CDR2 YENEEA, per germline. The length of the CDR3 is 16 residues. V gave up 4 bases and J gave up 1 base, with 13 bases separating them.

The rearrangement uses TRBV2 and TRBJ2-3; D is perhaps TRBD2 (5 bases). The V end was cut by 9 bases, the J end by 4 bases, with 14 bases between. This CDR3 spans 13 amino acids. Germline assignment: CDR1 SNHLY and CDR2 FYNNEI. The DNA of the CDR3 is TGTGCCAGTCTCCGAGACGGGGCAGATACGCAGTATTTT. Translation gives CASLRDGADTQYF.

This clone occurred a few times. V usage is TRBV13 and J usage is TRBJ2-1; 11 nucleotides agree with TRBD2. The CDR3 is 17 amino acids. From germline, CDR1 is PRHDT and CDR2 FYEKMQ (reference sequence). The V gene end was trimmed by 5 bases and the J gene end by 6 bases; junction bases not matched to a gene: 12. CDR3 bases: TGTGCCAGCAGCGTACCGACGGGACTAGCGGTAAGCAATGAGCAGTTCTTC. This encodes CASSVPTGLAVSNEQFF.

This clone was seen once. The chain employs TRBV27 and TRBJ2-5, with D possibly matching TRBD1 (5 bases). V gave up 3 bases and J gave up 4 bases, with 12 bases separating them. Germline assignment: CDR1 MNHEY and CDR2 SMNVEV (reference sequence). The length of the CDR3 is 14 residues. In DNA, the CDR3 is TGTGCCAGCAGTTTTTGGGCAGGGCTAGAGACCCAGTACTTC. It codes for CASSFWAGLETQYF.

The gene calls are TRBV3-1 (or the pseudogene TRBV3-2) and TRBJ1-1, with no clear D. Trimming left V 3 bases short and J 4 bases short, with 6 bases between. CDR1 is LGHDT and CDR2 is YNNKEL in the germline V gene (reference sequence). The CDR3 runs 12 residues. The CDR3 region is CASSHRGTEAFF. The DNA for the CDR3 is TGTGCCAGCAGCCACCGGGGCACTGAAGCTTTCTTT.

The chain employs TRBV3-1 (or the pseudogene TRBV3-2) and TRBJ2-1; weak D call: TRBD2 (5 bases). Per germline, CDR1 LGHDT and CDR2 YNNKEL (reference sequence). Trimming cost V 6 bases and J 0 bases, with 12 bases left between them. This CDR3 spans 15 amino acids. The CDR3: CASSPDLSSYNEQFF. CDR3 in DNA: TGTGCCAGCAGTCCGGACTTGAGCTCCTACAATGAGCAGTTCTTC.

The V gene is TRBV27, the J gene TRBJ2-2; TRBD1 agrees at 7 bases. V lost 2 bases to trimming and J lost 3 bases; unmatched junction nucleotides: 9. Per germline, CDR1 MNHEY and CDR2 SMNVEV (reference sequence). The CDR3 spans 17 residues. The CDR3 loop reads CASSLGREQGHTGELFF. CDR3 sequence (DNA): TGTGCCAGCAGTTTAGGAAGAGAACAGGGGCACACCGGGGAGCTGTTTTTT.

The DNA for the CDR3 is TGTGCCAGCAGCCGTACAGGTAATGACTGGGCTGAAGCTTTCTTT. Translating it yields CASSRTGNDWAEAFF. This chain connects TRBV7-2 to TRBJ1-1; TRBD1 might be the D (5 bases). This CDR3 is 15 amino acids long. V was pared by 5 bases and J by 6 bases, with 19 bases between. CDR1 SGHTA and CDR2 FQGNSA come from the germline V gene.

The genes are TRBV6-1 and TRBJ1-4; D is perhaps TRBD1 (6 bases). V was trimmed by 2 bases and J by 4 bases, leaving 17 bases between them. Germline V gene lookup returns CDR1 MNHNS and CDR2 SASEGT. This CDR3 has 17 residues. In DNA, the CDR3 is TGTGCCAGCAGTGAAAGCGGCTCGACAGGATATAATGAAAAACTGTTTTTT. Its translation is CASSESGSTGYNEKLFF.

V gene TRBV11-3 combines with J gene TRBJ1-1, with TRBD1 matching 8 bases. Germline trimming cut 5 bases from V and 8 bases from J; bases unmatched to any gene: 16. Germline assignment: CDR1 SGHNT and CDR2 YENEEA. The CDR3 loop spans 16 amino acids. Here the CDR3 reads CASSPTGPAGTGEAFF. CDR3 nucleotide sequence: TGTGCCAGCAGCCCCACTGGGCCAGCCGGGACAGGCGAAGCTTTCTTT.

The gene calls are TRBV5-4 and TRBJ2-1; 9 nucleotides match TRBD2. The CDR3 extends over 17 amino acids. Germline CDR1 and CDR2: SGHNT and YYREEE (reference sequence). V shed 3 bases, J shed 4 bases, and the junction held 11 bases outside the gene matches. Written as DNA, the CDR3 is TGTGCCAGCAGCTCCAAACGGCGGGAGGGTGGGTACAATGAGCAGTTCTTC. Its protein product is CASSSKRREGGYNEQFF.

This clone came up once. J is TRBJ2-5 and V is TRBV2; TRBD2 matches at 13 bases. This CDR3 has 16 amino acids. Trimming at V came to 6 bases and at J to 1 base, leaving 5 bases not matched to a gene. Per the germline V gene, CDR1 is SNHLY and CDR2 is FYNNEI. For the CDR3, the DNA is TGTGCCAGCAGGGGGGGGACTAGCGGGGTCCAAGAGACCCAGTACTTC. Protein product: CASRGGTSGVQETQYF. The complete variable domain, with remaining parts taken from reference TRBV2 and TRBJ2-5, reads EPEVTQTPSHQVTQMGQEVILRCVPISNHLYFYWYRQILGQKVEFLVSFYNNEISEKSEIFDDQFSVERPDGSNFTLKIRSTKLEDSAMYFCASRGGTSGVQETQYFGPGTRLLVL.

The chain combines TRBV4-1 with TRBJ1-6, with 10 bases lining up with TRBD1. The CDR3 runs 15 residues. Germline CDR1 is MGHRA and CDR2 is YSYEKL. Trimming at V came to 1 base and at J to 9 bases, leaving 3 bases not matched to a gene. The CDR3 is CASSQGGTGASPLHF. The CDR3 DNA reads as TGCGCCAGCAGCCAAGGGGGGACAGGGGCTTCACCCCTCCACTTT.

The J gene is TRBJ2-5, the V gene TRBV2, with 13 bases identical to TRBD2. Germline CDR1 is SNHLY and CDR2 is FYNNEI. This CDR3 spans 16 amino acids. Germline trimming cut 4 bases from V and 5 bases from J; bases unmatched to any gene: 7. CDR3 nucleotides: TGTGCCAGCAGTGTACTAGCGGGGGGGCCCAGGGAGACCCAGTACTTC. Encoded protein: CASSVLAGGPRETQYF.

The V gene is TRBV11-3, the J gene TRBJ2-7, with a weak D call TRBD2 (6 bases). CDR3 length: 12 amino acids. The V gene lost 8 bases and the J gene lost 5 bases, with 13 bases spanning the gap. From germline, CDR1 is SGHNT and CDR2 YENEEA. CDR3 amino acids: CASSAGLDEQYF. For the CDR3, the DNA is TGTGCCAGCTCGGCGGGATTAGACGAGCAGTACTTC.

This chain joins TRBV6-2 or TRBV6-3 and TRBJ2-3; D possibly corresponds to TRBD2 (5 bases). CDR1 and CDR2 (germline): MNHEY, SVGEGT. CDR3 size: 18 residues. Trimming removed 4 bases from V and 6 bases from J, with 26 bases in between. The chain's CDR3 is CASSFAHEWTGNGDTQYF. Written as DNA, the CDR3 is TGTGCCAGCAGTTTCGCCCACGAATGGACTGGTAATGGGGATACGCAGTATTTT.

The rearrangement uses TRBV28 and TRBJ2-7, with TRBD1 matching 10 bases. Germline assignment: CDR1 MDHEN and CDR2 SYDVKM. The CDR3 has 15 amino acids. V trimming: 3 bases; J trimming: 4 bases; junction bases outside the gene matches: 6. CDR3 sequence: CASSFLRDRGYEQYF. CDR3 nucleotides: TGTGCCAGCAGTTTTCTTAGGGACAGGGGTTACGAGCAGTACTTC.